A selection of T cell receptor beta chains follows, all from one sample in a study of T cell responses to AZD1222 COVID-19 vaccine. TCRdb keeps only in-frame clones here, not all; method: immunoSEQ multiplex PCR. The repertoire holds 150,000 to 200,000 clones, with 85% to 95% as singletons. The specimen comprised peripheral blood, sampled on day 0 of AZD1222 vaccination. The receptor source for this set is an adult in good health. Both conserved end residues are part of each CDR3. D genes are given only for firm matches. Not all rows give a size; the values are once, few, many and, for expanded clones, a class.

V gene,J gene,clone size,D gene,CDR3 DNA,CDR3 protein
TRBV15,TRBJ2-7,NA,NA,TGTGCCACCAGCAGAGGGGAGAGGTCTTACGAGCAGTACTTC,CATSRGERSYEQYF
TRBV19,TRBJ1-3,once,NA,TGTGCCAGTAGTACCTCGACAGGAAACACCATATATTTT,CASSTSTGNTIYF
TRBV15,TRBJ1-5,NA,NA,TGTGCCACCAGCAGAGAAGCCCTAGTCTACAATCAGCCCCAGCATTTT,CATSREALVYNQPQHF
TRBV9,TRBJ1-6,NA,NA,TGTGCCAGCAGCGTAGCACAGGGAGATTCACCCCTCCACTTT,CASSVAQGDSPLHF
TRBV5-4,TRBJ2-5,NA,TRBD2,TGTGCCAGCAGTACTAGCGGGAGGGAGACCCAGTACTTC,CASSTSGRETQYF
TRBV19,TRBJ1-1,NA,NA,TGTGCCAGTAGTAGGGTTGGCGGTCCAGCTTTCTTT,CASSRVGGPAFF
TRBV30,TRBJ2-3,NA,NA,TGTGCCTGGAGTGGTGATACGCAGTATTTT,CAWSGDTQYF
TRBV6-5,TRBJ1-1,NA,NA,TGTGCCAGCACCCGGGGGTTGTCCACTGAAGCTTTCTTT,CASTRGLSTEAFF
TRBV5-1,TRBJ1-1,NA,TRBD1,TGCGCCAGCAGACGCAGGGGGGTGGCCACTGAAGCTTTCTTT,CASRRRGVATEAFF
TRBV5-1,TRBJ1-6,NA,NA,TGCGCCAGCAGCTTGTCACAGACAGGTTCACCCCTCCACTTT,CASSLSQTGSPLHF
TRBV7-9,TRBJ2-7,NA,NA,TGTGCCAGCAGCTTAAGTTCCAGGGACTACGAGCAGTACTTC,CASSLSSRDYEQYF
TRBV7-2,TRBJ2-3,NA,TRBD2,TGTGCCAGCAGCCAAGCTAGCGGGAGGGCAGATACGCAGTATTTT,CASSQASGRADTQYF
TRBV10-3,TRBJ1-2,NA,TRBD1,TGTGCCATCAGTGCATTGGTGAATAGGGGGCAAGGCTACACCTTC,CAISALVNRGQGYTF
TRBV6-2/TRBV6-3,TRBJ1-2,NA,TRBD1,TGTGCCAGCAGTTATTTGGACAGGGGCTATGGCTACACCTTC,CASSYLDRGYGYTF
TRBV18,TRBJ2-5,NA,NA,TGTGCCAGCTCACCACCCCCTAGTCAAGAGACCCAGTACTTC,CASSPPPSQETQYF
TRBV29-1,TRBJ2-7,NA,NA,TGCAGCGTCAGGACAGACTCCTACGAGCAGTACTTC,CSVRTDSYEQYF
TRBV19,TRBJ2-7,NA,TRBD1,TGTGCCAGTAGTGCAAACCCGACAGGGGCCGATAGCTCCTACGAGCAGTACTTC,CASSANPTGADSSYEQYF
TRBV28,TRBJ1-6,NA,TRBD1,TGTGCCAGCAGTTTAGAAACAGGGGGCGCGTATAATTCACCCCTCCACTTT,CASSLETGGAYNSPLHF
TRBV19,TRBJ2-3,NA,NA,TGTGCCAGTAGTCTGTCAGGGCGGGTAACGCAGTATTTT,CASSLSGRVTQYF
TRBV6-2/TRBV6-3,TRBJ2-7,NA,TRBD2,TGTGCCAGCAGTTACACCCTAGCGGGAGTCTACGAGCAGTACTTC,CASSYTLAGVYEQYF
TRBV29-1,TRBJ1-2,NA,TRBD1,TGCAGCGTTGAAGATAGCACAGGGGGCTATGGCTACACCTTC,CSVEDSTGGYGYTF
TRBV6-5,TRBJ1-4,NA,NA,TGTGCCAGCAGTTCGGACAGAAGAGATGAAAAACTGTTTTTT,CASSSDRRDEKLFF
TRBV19,TRBJ1-4,NA,NA,TGTGCCAGTAGTGCCAAAGAAAAACTGTTTTTT,CASSAKEKLFF